The rows below give T cell receptor beta chains drawn from one sample of a study of post-analysis software for immune sequencing data. TCRdb recomputed calls from the PCR reads with MiXCR, one row per CDR3 protein. The data show roughly 160,000 distinct CDR3 sequences, around 34% seen once. Sequencing used blood, obtained after autologous hematopoietic stem cell transplantation. The receptor source for this set is a girl aged 10 to 17 with multiple sclerosis. CDR3s include the opening cysteine and the closing phenylalanine or tryptophan. The D gene is left open where the match is weak. Some rows mark clone size as missing; the rest say once, few, many or name a class of expanded clone.

clone_size cdr3_length d_call j_call v_call cdr3_aa cdr3_nt
- 19 TRBD2 TRBJ2-5 TRBV7-2 CASSLVLDIGAGEGETQYF TGTGCCAGCAGCTTAGTTCTCGATATCGGAGCGGGAGAAGGCGAGACCCAGTACTTC
few 15 - TRBJ1-5 TRBV28 CASSPLDGKYQPQHF TGTGCCAGCAGTCCCCTCGACGGAAAATATCAGCCCCAGCATTTT
many 14 TRBD1 TRBJ2-7 TRBV29-1 CSVEAGGLSYEQYF TGCAGCGTTGAAGCAGGGGGCTTATCCTACGAGCAGTACTTC
few 15 - TRBJ1-1 TRBV15 CATSRAPFRFGEAFF TGTGCCACCAGCAGAGCTCCGTTTCGTTTTGGTGAAGCTTTCTTT
- 13 - TRBJ2-3 TRBV27 CASSTGPTDTQYF TGTGCCAGCAGTACAGGGCCCACAGATACGCAGTATTTT
- 14 TRBD1 TRBJ2-7 TRBV7-2 CASSRDRGGDEQYF TGTGCCAGCAGCCGGGACAGGGGAGGGGACGAGCAGTACTTC
- 17 - TRBJ1-4 TRBV4-1 CASGQDKGRRIWGKLFF TGCGCCAGCGGCCAAGATAAAGGACGGCGTATATGGGGAAAACTGTTTTTT
- 17 TRBD1 TRBJ2-2 TRBV6-1 CASSRTTGGVITGELFF TGTGCCAGCAGTAGAACGACAGGGGGCGTTATTACCGGGGAGCTGTTTTTT
- 19 TRBD2 TRBJ2-1 TRBV29-1 CSADGTAAWTSGWDNEQFF TGCAGCGCCGATGGGACGGCTGCTTGGACTAGCGGGTGGGACAATGAGCAGTTCTTC
- 12 - TRBJ2-7 TRBV12-3/TRBV12-4 CASSRQPYEQYF TGTGCCAGCAGCCGTCAGCCCTACGAGCAGTACTTC
few 13 - TRBJ2-1 TRBV29-1 CSVGPLGANEQFF TGCAGCGTTGGGCCGTTAGGAGCCAATGAGCAGTTCTTC
- 14 TRBD2 TRBJ2-3 TRBV29-1 CSSTTSGATATQYF TGCAGCTCTACGACTAGCGGGGCCACAGCTACGCAGTATTTT
- 15 TRBD2 TRBJ2-7 TRBV3-1 CASSQGLAGGYEQYF TGTGCCAGCAGCCAAGGGCTAGCGGGAGGCTACGAGCAGTACTTC
- 15 TRBD1 TRBJ1-2 TRBV20-1 CSARPLGGQGDGYTF TGCAGTGCTAGACCCCTTGGCGGACAGGGGGACGGCTACACCTTC
- 15 TRBD1 TRBJ1-4 TRBV12-3/TRBV12-4 CASSRWTGTNEKLFF TGTGCCAGCAGTCGCTGGACAGGCACAAATGAAAAACTGTTTTTT
few 16 TRBD2 TRBJ2-1 TRBV27 CASRSLGTSGSYEQFF TGTGCCAGCAGATCCCTCGGGACTAGCGGGTCGTATGAGCAGTTCTTC
- 16 TRBD1 TRBJ2-5 TRBV4-1 CASSQEGQGIGETQYF TGCGCCAGCAGCCAAGAGGGACAGGGGATTGGGGAGACCCAGTACTTC
once 14 - TRBJ1-1 TRBV6-5 CASSSDRNPTEAFF TGTGCCAGCAGTTCGGACCGCAATCCCACTGAAGCTTTCTTT
- 11 - TRBJ2-1 TRBV6-5 CASETNTEQFF TGTGCCAGTGAGACAAATACCGAGCAGTTCTTC
few 14 - TRBJ2-7 TRBV6-1 CASSEPQGSYEQYF TGTGCCAGCAGTGAACCCCAGGGTTCCTACGAGCAGTACTTC
- 14 TRBD1 TRBJ2-5 TRBV27 CASSAGTGLGTQYF TGTGCCAGCAGCGCCGGGACAGGCCTGGGGACCCAGTACTTC
- 16 - TRBJ2-3 TRBV7-2 CASSLVGPWGTDTQYF TGTGCCAGCAGCTTAGTAGGACCCTGGGGCACAGATACGCAGTATTTT
- 15 - TRBJ1-1 TRBV11-3 CASVSSWERNTEAFF TGTGCCAGCGTCTCGAGCTGGGAGAGGAACACTGAAGCTTTCTTT
- 15 TRBD1 TRBJ1-2 TRBV19 CASSMHDRGNGGYTF TGTGCCAGTAGTATGCATGACAGGGGGAATGGTGGCTACACCTTC
few 16 TRBD1 TRBJ2-3 TRBV7-3 CASSLGTGKGTDTQYF TGTGCCAGCAGCTTAGGGACAGGGAAAGGCACAGATACGCAGTATTTT
- 17 TRBD2 TRBJ2-3 TRBV5-4 CASSPGLAGASTDTQYF TGTGCCAGCAGCCCTGGACTAGCGGGAGCCTCCACAGATACGCAGTATTTT
- 16 - TRBJ2-4 TRBV6-2/TRBV6-3 CASSYSGLGLENIQYF TGTGCCAGCAGTTACTCGGGGTTGGGCCTTGAAAACATTCAGTACTTC
- 15 TRBD1 TRBJ1-4 TRBV9 CASSTTGQGAEKLFF TGTGCCAGCAGCACTACAGGACAGGGTGCCGAAAAACTGTTTTTT
- 15 - TRBJ1-2 TRBV29-1 CSVEEQERILRGYTF TGCAGCGTTGAAGAGCAGGAACGGATACTTAGGGGCTACACCTTC
few 14 - TRBJ2-6 TRBV12-3/TRBV12-4 CAGGRPSGANVLTF TGTGCCGGGGGCCGGCCCTCTGGGGCCAACGTCCTGACTTTC
- 18 TRBD2 TRBJ2-1 TRBV7-3 CASSLLAGSGGLYNGQFF TGTGCCAGCAGCCTCCTCGCGGGTAGCGGGGGACTATACAATGGGCAGTTCTTC